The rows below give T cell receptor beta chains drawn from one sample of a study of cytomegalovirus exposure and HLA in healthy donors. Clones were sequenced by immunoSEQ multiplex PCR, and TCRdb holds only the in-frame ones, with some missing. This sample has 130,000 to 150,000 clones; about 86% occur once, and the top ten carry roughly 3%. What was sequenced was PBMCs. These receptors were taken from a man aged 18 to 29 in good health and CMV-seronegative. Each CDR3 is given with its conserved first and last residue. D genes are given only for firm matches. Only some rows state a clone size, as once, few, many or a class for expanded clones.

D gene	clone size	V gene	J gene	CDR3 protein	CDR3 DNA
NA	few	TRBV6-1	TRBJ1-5	CASSEMDGGNQPQHF	TGTGCCAGCAGTGAAATGGACGGGGGCAATCAGCCCCAGCATTTT
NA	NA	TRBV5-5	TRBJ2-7	CASSLTGNYEQYF	TGTGCCAGCAGCCTTACAGGGAACTACGAGCAGTACTTC
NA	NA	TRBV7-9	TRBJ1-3	CASSLMSASGNTIYF	TGTGCCAGCAGCTTAATGAGCGCTTCTGGAAACACCATATATTTT
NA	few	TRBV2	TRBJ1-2	CASRGLNYGYTF	TGTGCCAGCAGGGGGCTTAACTATGGCTACACCTTC
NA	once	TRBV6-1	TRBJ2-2	CASSDPGGSSTGELFF	TGTGCCAGCAGTGATCCTGGGGGGAGTAGCACCGGGGAGCTGTTTTTT
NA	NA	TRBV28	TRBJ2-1	CASSPRDNEQFF	TGTGCCAGCAGTCCCAGGGATAACGAGCAGTTCTTC
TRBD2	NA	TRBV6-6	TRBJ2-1	CASTTAGLAGYEQFF	TGTGCCAGCACCACAGCGGGACTAGCGGGATATGAGCAGTTCTTC
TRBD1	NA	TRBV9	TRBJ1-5	CASSNPSGQVIIRNQPQHF	TGTGCCAGCAGCAACCCCTCAGGACAGGTTATCATTCGCAATCAGCCCCAGCATTTT
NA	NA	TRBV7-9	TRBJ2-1	CASSSPLEQFF	TGTGCCAGCAGCTCTCCCCTAGAGCAGTTCTTC
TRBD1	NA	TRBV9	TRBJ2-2	CASSGGQVNTGELFF	TGTGCCAGCAGCGGGGGACAGGTGAACACCGGGGAGCTGTTTTTT
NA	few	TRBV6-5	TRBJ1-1	CASSLTPYTEAFF	TGTGCCAGCAGTCTCACACCTTACACTGAAGCTTTCTTT
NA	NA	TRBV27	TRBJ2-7	CASSPSAGGLTYEQYF	TGTGCCAGCAGTCCCTCGGCAGGGGGGCTAACCTACGAGCAGTACTTC
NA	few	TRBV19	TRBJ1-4	CATGTQGYEKLFF	TGTGCCACCGGCACGCAGGGGTATGAAAAACTGTTTTTT
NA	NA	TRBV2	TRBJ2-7	CASRQRAVSSYEQYF	TGTGCCAGCCGGCAGCGGGCGGTTAGCTCCTACGAGCAGTACTTC
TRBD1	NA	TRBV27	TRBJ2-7	CASSFPSRGLIEQYF	TGTGCCAGCAGTTTCCCCTCTAGGGGGCTGATCGAGCAGTACTTC
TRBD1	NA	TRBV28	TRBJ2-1	CATTGGQGYNEQFF	TGTGCCACCACCGGGGGACAGGGGTACAATGAGCAGTTCTTC
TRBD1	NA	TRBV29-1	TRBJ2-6	CSASTGRSRGANVLTF	TGCAGCGCTTCGACAGGGCGCTCTCGTGGGGCCAACGTCCTGACTTTC
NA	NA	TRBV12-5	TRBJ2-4	CASGLAYDRYGNIQYF	TGTGCTAGTGGTTTGGCGTACGATAGATACGGGAACATTCAGTACTTC
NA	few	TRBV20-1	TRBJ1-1	CSAVPSEGAFF	TGCAGTGCTGTCCCCTCGGAGGGAGCTTTCTTT
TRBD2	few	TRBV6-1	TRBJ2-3	CASSPGLASDTQYF	TGTGCCAGCAGCCCGGGACTAGCATCAGATACGCAGTATTTT
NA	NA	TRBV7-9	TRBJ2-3	CASSLNSGSTDTQYF	TGTGCCAGCAGCTTAAATAGCGGAAGCACAGATACGCAGTATTTT
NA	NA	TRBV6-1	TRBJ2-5	CASSEQGLETQYF	TGTGCCAGCAGTGAACAGGGTTTAGAGACCCAGTACTTC
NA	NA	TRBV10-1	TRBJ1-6	CASSESRFGSSYNSPLHF	TGCGCCAGCAGTGAGTCGAGGTTTGGGAGCTCCTATAATTCACCCCTCCACTTT
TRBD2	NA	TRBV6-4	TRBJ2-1	CASSEGTSDSNEQFF	TGTGCCAGCAGTGAAGGGACTAGCGACTCCAATGAGCAGTTCTTC
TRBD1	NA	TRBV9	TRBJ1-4	CASSARTGVNEKLFF	TGTGCCAGCAGCGCCCGGACAGGGGTAAACGAAAAACTGTTTTTT
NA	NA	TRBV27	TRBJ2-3	CASSPTGMSTDTQYF	TGTGCCAGCAGTCCTACAGGGATGTCCACAGATACGCAGTATTTT
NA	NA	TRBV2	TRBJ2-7	CASARGVLGDEQYF	TGTGCCAGCGCCAGGGGTGTCCTCGGGGACGAGCAGTACTTC
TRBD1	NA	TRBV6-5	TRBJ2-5	CASSRGGPGETQYF	TGTGCCAGCAGCCGAGGGGGCCCGGGGGAGACCCAGTACTTC
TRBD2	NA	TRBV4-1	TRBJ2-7	CASSQLGLAGARRYEQYF	TGCGCCAGCAGCCAGCTCGGACTAGCGGGAGCGCGAAGATACGAGCAGTACTTC
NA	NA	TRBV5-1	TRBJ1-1	CASSLGVGLMNTEAFF	TGCGCCAGCAGCTTGGGGGTTGGACTCATGAACACTGAAGCTTTCTTT
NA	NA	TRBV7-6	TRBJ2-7	CASSLEVGGYEQYF	TGTGCCAGCAGCTTAGAGGTGGGGGGCTACGAGCAGTACTTC
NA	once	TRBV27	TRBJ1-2	CASSLGASYGYTF	TGTGCCAGCAGTTTAGGAGCAAGCTATGGCTACACCTTC
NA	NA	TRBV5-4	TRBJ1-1	CASSLAGGNMNTEAFF	TGTGCCAGCAGCTTGGCCGGGGGGAACATGAACACTGAAGCTTTCTTT
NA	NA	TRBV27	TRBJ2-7	CASSFSPQGEQYF	TGTGCCAGCAGTTTCAGCCCGCAGGGCGAGCAGTACTTC
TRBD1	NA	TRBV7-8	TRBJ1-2	CASSLEQRTGYNYGYTF	TGTGCCAGCAGCTTAGAGCAGAGGACAGGATATAACTATGGCTACACCTTC
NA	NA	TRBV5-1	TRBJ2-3	CASSTPEGTDTQYF	TGCGCCAGCAGCACGCCAGAGGGCACAGATACGCAGTATTTT
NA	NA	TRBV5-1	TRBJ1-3	CASSLGLTLGNTIYF	TGCGCCAGCAGCTTGGGACTGACCCTGGGAAACACCATATATTTT
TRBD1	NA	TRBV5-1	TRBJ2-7	CASSPGQGGSYEQYF	TGCGCCAGCAGCCCGGGACAGGGGGGGTCCTACGAGCAGTACTTC
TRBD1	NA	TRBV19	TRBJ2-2	CASTPDRGRGGAGELFF	TGTGCCAGTACCCCGGACAGGGGGCGCGGCGGGGCCGGGGAGCTGTTTTTT
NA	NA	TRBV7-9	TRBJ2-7	CASSSGEQYF	TGTGCCAGCAGCTCCGGCGAGCAGTACTTC
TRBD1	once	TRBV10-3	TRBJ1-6	CAINGQGHSPLHF	TGTGCCATCAACGGACAGGGGCATTCACCCCTCCACTTT